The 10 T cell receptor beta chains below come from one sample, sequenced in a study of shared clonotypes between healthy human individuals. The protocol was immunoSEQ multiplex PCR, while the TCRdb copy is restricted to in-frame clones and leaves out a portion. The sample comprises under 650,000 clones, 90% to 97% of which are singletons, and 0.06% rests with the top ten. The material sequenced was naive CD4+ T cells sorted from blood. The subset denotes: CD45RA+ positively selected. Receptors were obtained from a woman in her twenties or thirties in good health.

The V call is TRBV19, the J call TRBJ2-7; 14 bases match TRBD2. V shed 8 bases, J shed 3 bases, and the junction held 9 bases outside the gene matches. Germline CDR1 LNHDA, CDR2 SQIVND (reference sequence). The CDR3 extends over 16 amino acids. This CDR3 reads CASGPSGLAGVYEQYF. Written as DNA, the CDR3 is TGTGCCAGTGGTCCCTCGGGACTAGCGGGAGTCTACGAGCAGTACTTC.

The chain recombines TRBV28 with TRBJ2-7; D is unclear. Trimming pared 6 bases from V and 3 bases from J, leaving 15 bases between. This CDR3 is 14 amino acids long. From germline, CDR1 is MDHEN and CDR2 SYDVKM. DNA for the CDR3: TGTGCCAGCAGCCAGACACTCCGTTTCTACGAGCAGTACTTC. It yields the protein CASSQTLRFYEQYF.

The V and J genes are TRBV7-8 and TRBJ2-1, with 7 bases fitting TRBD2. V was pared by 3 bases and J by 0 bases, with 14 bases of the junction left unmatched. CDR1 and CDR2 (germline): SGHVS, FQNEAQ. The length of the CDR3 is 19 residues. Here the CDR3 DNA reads TGTGCCAGCAGCTTTGATATAGCGGGCCACCATAGCTCCTACAATGAGCAGTTCTTC. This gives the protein CASSFDIAGHHSSYNEQFF.

The CDR3 here is CASSPPSTGQPLHF. The DNA of the CDR3 is TGTGCCAGCTCACCACCGTCGACCGGACAGCCCCTCCACTTT. The chain links TRBV18 to TRBJ1-6; maybe TRBD1 (6 bases). The V gene lost 0 bases and the J gene lost 13 bases, with 13 bases spanning the gap. This CDR3 is 14 amino acids long. Germline V gene lookup returns CDR1 KGHSH and CDR2 LQKENI.

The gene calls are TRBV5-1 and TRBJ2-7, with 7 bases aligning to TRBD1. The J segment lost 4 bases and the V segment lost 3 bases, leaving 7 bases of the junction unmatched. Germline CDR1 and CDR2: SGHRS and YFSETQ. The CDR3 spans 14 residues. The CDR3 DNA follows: TGCGCCAGCAGCTCGCAGACAGGGATGTACGAGCAGTACTTC. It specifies CASSSQTGMYEQYF.

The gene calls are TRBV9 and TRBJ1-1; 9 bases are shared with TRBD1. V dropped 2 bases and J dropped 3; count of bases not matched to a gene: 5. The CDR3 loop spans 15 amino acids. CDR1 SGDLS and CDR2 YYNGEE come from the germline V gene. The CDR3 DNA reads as TGTGCCAGCAGCGTCTTACAGGGGGCGGACACTGAAGCTTTCTTT. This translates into CASSVLQGADTEAFF.

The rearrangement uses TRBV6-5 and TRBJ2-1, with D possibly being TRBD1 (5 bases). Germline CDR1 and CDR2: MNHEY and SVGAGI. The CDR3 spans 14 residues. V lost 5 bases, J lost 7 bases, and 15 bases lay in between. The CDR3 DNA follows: TGTGCCAGCAGTCCACACCGACCAGGGAATGAGCAGTTCTTC. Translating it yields CASSPHRPGNEQFF.

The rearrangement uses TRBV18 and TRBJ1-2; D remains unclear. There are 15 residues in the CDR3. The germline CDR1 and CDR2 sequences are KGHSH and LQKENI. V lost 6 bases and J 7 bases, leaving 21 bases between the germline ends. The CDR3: CASSPQDVSPVGYTF. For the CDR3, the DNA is TGTGCCAGCTCCCCTCAGGATGTGAGCCCCGTTGGCTACACCTTC.

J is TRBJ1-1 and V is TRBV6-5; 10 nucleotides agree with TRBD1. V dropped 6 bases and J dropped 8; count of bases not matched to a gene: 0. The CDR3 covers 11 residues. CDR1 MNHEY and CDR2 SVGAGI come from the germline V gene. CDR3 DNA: TGTGCCAGCAGGGACAGGGGGGAAGCTTTCTTT. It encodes CASRDRGEAFF.

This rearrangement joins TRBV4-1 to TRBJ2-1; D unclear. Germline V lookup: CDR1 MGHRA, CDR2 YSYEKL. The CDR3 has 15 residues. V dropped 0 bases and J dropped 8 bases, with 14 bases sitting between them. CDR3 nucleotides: TGCGCCAGCAGCCAAGATTCGGCAAGGGTGTATGAGCAGTTCTTC. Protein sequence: CASSQDSARVYEQFF.